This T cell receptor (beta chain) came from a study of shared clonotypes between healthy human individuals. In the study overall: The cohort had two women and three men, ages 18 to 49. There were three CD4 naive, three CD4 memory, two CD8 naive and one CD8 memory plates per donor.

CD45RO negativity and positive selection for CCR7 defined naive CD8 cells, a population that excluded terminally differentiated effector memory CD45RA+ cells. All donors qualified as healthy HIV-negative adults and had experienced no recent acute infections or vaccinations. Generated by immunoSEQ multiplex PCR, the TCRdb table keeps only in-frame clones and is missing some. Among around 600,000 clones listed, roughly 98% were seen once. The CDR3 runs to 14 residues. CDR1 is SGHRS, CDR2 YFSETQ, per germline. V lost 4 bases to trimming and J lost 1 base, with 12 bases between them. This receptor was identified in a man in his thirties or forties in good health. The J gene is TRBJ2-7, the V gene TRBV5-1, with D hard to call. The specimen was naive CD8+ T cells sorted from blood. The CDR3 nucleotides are TGCGCCAGCAGCGAGGACGTGGAATCCTACGAGCAGTACTTC. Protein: CASSEDVESYEQYF. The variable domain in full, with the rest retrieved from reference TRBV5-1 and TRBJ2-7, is KAGVTQTPRYLIKTRGQQVTLSCSPISGHRSVSWYQQTPGQGLQFLFEYFSETQRNKGNFPGRFSGRQFSNSRSEMNVSTLELGDSALYLCASSEDVESYEQYFGPGTRLTVT.